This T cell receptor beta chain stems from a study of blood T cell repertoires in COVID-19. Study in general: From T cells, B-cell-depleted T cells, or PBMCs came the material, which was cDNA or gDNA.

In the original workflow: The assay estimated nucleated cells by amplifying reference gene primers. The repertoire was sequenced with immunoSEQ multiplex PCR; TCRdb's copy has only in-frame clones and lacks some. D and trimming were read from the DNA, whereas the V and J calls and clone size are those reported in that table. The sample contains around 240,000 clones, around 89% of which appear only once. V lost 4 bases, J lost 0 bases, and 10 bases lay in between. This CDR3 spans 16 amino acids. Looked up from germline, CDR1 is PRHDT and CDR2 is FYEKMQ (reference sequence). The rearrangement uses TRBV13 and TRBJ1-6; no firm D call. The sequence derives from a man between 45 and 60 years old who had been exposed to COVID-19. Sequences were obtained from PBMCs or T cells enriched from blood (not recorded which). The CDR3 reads CASSSTSGSYNSPLHF. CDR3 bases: TGTGCCAGCAGCTCGACGTCGGGCTCCTATAATTCACCCCTCCACTTT.